Presented here are 32 T cell receptor beta chains from one specimen sequenced in a study of patients and donors after allogeneic stem cell transplantation. Each CDR3 protein is one row after TCRdb ran MiXCR on the RT-PCR reads. The repertoire holds 800,000 to 1,000,000 distinct CDR3 sequences, with about a sixth as singletons. Input material: blood, either unsorted or a sorted T cell fraction (not recorded which). These receptors all stem from a human donor who was either an allogeneic HSCT recipient or a stem cell or donor lymphocyte infusion donor (not recorded which). It is not recorded whose cells these are; they may come from a transplant donor.

This clonotype occurred a few times. The genes are TRBV24-1 and TRBJ2-2, with D maybe TRBD2 (5 bases). The germline V and J ends were trimmed by 2 bases and 6 bases, with 12 bases remaining between them. Germline CDR1 and CDR2: KGHDR and SFDVKD. This CDR3 is 15 amino acids long. CDR3 in DNA: TGTGCCACCAGTGATTGGAGGCAGGAGGCCGGGGAGCTGTTTTTT. Protein sequence: CATSDWRQEAGELFF.

This clonotype has more than one count but fewer than ten. The CDR3 region is CAISEILAGTTGELFF. CDR3 bases: TGTGCCATCAGTGAGATATTAGCGGGGACGACCGGGGAGCTGTTTTTT. This chain connects TRBV10-3 to TRBJ2-2, with 8 bases aligning to TRBD2. CDR1 and CDR2 from the germline V gene are ENHRY and SYGVKD. The V and J ends lost 2 bases and 5 bases, in that order; junction bases with no gene match: 7. The CDR3 is 16 residues long.

This clonotype has only a few counts. The rearrangement links TRBV5-6 to TRBJ2-1, with 12 bases fitting TRBD2. Per the germline V gene, CDR1 is SGHDT and CDR2 is YYEEEE. This CDR3 is 15 amino acids long. Unmatched junction bases numbered 8, after V lost 5 bases and J lost 8 bases. CDR3 sequence reads: CASRLTSGRLDEQFF. Here the CDR3 DNA reads TGTGCCAGCAGATTGACTAGCGGGAGATTAGATGAGCAGTTCTTC.

The chain links TRBV7-9 to TRBJ2-4, with unresolved D. V lost 0 bases and J 0 bases, leaving 12 bases between the germline ends. This CDR3 comprises 17 residues. Germline assignment: CDR1 SEHNR and CDR2 FQNEAQ (reference sequence). The CDR3 sequence is CASSLALPKLAKNIQYF. CDR3 DNA: TGTGCCAGCAGCTTAGCTCTCCCGAAGTTAGCCAAAAACATTCAGTACTTC.

The chain uses TRBV7-2 and TRBJ1-2, with a possible D match to TRBD1 (5 bases). This CDR3 is built from 15 residues. The ends were cut back, 6 bases at V and 0 bases at J, with 14 bases in the middle. Germline V gene sequence: CDR1 SGHTA, CDR2 FQGNSA. The CDR3 sequence is CASSDPGLSNYGYTF. CDR3 sequence (DNA): TGTGCCAGCAGTGATCCAGGGCTCTCTAACTATGGCTACACCTTC. Complete variable domain (other parts from reference TRBV7-2 and TRBJ1-2): GAGVSQSPSNKVTEKGKDVELRCDPISGHTALYWYRQSLGQGLEFLIYFQGNSAPDKSGLPSDRFSAERTGGSVSTLTIQRTQQEDSAVYLCASSDPGLSNYGYTFGSGTRLTVV.

The chain joins TRBV30 to TRBJ2-3; D unresolved. The length of the CDR3 is 13 residues. From germline, CDR1 is GTSNPN and CDR2 SVGIG (reference sequence). Trimming stripped 0 bases from V and 2 bases from J, with 6 bases between. The CDR3 nucleotides are TGTGCCTGGAGTGTTGCTTTCACAGATACGCAGTATTTT. Translated: CAWSVAFTDTQYF.

This clonotype was seen a few times. The chain uses TRBV18 and TRBJ1-4; D remains ambiguous. Germline values: CDR1 KGHSH, CDR2 LQKENI. Trimming stripped 0 bases from V and 2 bases from J, with 1 base between. There are 13 residues in the CDR3. CDR3 sequence (DNA): TGTGCCAGCTCACCACCGACTAATGAAAAACTGTTTTTT. It encodes CASSPPTNEKLFF.

The rearrangement links TRBV29-1 to TRBJ1-1, with 7 bases identical to TRBD1. Trimming took 2 bases from V and 11 from J; bases not matched to a gene: 14. Germline V gives CDR1 SQVTM, CDR2 ANQGSEA. The CDR3 is 14 residues long. The CDR3, as DNA: TGCAGCGTTGAACAAACCGGGACAGAGTTTTTGGCTTTCTTT. The encoded protein is CSVEQTGTEFLAFF.

The chain has TRBV30 and TRBJ2-1; D is ambiguous. CDR1 is GTSNPN, CDR2 SVGIG, per germline (reference sequence). There are 14 residues in the CDR3. Trimming took off 1 base at V and 0 bases at J, with 7 bases between the two ends. Here the CDR3 DNA reads TGTGCCTGGAGTGCTAGAAGCTCCTACAATGAGCAGTTCTTC. Protein sequence: CAWSARSSYNEQFF.

This chain connects TRBV29-1 to TRBJ1-2; no clear D. This CDR3 is 13 amino acids long. Germline lookup yields CDR1 SQVTM and CDR2 ANQGSEA. CDR3 bases: TGCACCGACTATTCTCGTATTGACTATGGCTACACCTTC. Its protein product is CTDYSRIDYGYTF.

V is TRBV4-3 and J is TRBJ2-1; 12 bases fit TRBD2. Germline-derived CDR1 and CDR2 are LGHNA and YSLEER. The CDR3 consists of 17 residues. The V gene end was trimmed by 1 base and the J gene end by 4 bases; junction bases not matched to a gene: 5. The chain's CDR3 is CASSQGLAGARYNEQFF. CDR3 bases: TGCGCCAGCAGCCAAGGACTAGCGGGGGCCCGATACAATGAGCAGTTCTTC.

The rearrangement joins TRBV29-1 to TRBJ1-1, with TRBD1 matching 7 bases. The V gene's germline CDR1 is SQVTM and CDR2 ANQGSEA. The CDR3 has 13 residues. The ends lost 7 bases at V and 0 bases at J; junction bases unmatched: 5. The CDR3 sequence is CSGDSLMNTEAFF. The CDR3 nucleotides read TGCAGCGGGGACAGCCTCATGAACACTGAAGCTTTCTTT.

This clonotype was recorded many times. This chain connects TRBV6-5 to TRBJ2-1; 8 bases are shared with TRBD2. Germline CDR1 MNHEY, CDR2 SVGAGI. The CDR3 sequence is 15 residues long. V gave up 4 bases and J gave up 2 bases; unmatched junction bases: 4. The CDR3 DNA sequence: TGTGCCAGCAGTTCCAGCGGGGGAGCCTACAATGAGCAGTTCTTC. Translating gives CASSSSGGAYNEQFF.

This clonotype was counted a few times. The chain employs TRBV16 and TRBJ1-2; TRBD1 might be the D (6 bases). Germline values: CDR1 KGHSY, CDR2 FQNENV. The CDR3 totals 15 residues. The V end lost 3 bases, the J end lost 4 bases, and 15 bases lay between the germline ends. The CDR3 here is CASSQSTGELYGYTF. Written as DNA, the CDR3 is TGTGCCAGCAGCCAGTCGACAGGAGAACTCTATGGCTACACCTTC.

This clonotype was detected a few times. The rearrangement links TRBV15 to TRBJ2-2; 10 bases agree with TRBD2. Losses at the gene ends were 0 bases for V and 5 bases for J; bases not matched to a gene: 6. The CDR3 loop spans 17 amino acids. Per germline, CDR1 LNHNV and CDR2 YYDKDF (reference sequence). The CDR3 region has the DNA TGTGCCACCAGCAGAGACTCTAGCGGGGGTAAAACCGGGGAGCTGTTTTTT. Translation: CATSRDSSGGKTGELFF.

The V and J genes are TRBV21-1 and TRBJ2-3; TRBD2 is the table's D call, not checked against the DNA. TRBV21-1 is a known pseudogene. The length of the CDR3 is 18 residues. CDR3 coding DNA: TGTGCCAGCAGCAAAGTCTCTAGGCGGGGGGGAATCACAGATACGCAGTATTTT. Protein sequence: CASSKVSRRGGITDTQYF.

This clonotype was observed a few times. This rearrangement joins TRBV27 to TRBJ2-7; 7 bases fit TRBD1. This CDR3 has 17 residues. After removal of 1 base from V and 2 bases from J, the junction contained 11 bases not matched to a gene. Germline-derived CDR1 and CDR2 are MNHEY and SMNVEV (reference sequence). CDR3 loop: CASSLWDRTHAAYEQYF. CDR3 coding DNA: TGTGCCAGCAGTTTATGGGACAGAACTCACGCCGCCTACGAGCAGTACTTC.

This clonotype was seen more than once but under ten times. The chain has TRBV3-1 and TRBJ1-5; 7 nucleotides align to TRBD1. This CDR3 comprises 15 residues. In germline, CDR1 is LGHDT, CDR2 YNNKEL (reference sequence). The V segment lost 6 bases and the J segment 5 bases; nucleotides outside the gene matches: 10. The CDR3 loop is CASSPFGTADQPQHF. CDR3 DNA sequence: TGTGCCAGCAGTCCATTCGGGACAGCCGATCAGCCCCAGCATTTT.

This chain connects TRBV11-1 to TRBJ2-2, with D unclear. The germline V gene has CDR1 SGHAT and CDR2 FQDESV (reference sequence). The germline V and J ends were trimmed by 5 bases and 0 bases, with 10 bases remaining between them. The CDR3 has 15 residues. The CDR3: CASSVGRTNTGELFF. CDR3 coding DNA: TGTGCCAGCAGCGTCGGACGGACGAACACCGGGGAGCTGTTTTTT.

The CDR3 nucleotides read TGTGCCAGCAGCCCGATCGGCAGGTCCAATACGGACTATGGCTACACCTTC. Translating gives CASSPIGRSNTDYGYTF. The chain combines TRBV7-9 with TRBJ1-2; no clear D gene. Germline V gene data show CDR1 as SEHNR and CDR2 as FQNEAQ (reference sequence). V gave up 5 bases and J gave up 3 bases, with 22 bases separating them. The CDR3 extends over 17 amino acids.

This clonotype was counted only a few times. The chain uses TRBV7-9 and TRBJ1-5; D is unclear. The CDR3 extends over 13 amino acids. Per germline, CDR1 SEHNR and CDR2 FQNEAQ (reference sequence). Trimming cost V 8 bases and J 2 bases, with 10 bases left between them. The CDR3 spells CASSYFGNQPQHF. In DNA, the CDR3 is TGTGCCAGCTCGTATTTCGGCAATCAGCCCCAGCATTTT.

CDR3 amino acids: CASSPDRVTYGYTF. Here the CDR3 DNA reads TGTGCCAGCAGCCCGGACAGGGTGACCTATGGCTACACCTTC. This chain joins TRBV14 and TRBJ1-2, with 8 bases identical to TRBD1. This CDR3 spans 14 amino acids. The germline V gene has CDR1 SGHDN and CDR2 FVKESK. V trimming: 4 bases; J trimming: 4 bases; junction bases outside the gene matches: 5. Full variable domain (remainder filled in from reference TRBV14 and TRBJ1-2): EAGVTQFPSHSVIEKGQTVTLRCDPISGHDNLYWYRRVMGKEIKFLLHFVKESKQDESGMPNNRFLAERTGGTYSTLKVQPAELEDSGVYFCASSPDRVTYGYTFGSGTRLTVV.

This clonotype was recorded a few times. This sequence joins TRBV6-1 and TRBJ2-7; D gene uncertain. V shed 6 bases and J shed 3 bases, with 18 bases lying between them. The V gene's germline CDR1 is MNHNS and CDR2 SASEGT. The CDR3 contains 15 residues. The chain's CDR3 is CASSPPGPGYYEQYF. In DNA, the CDR3 is TGTGCCAGCAGCCCACCCGGCCCCGGCTACTACGAGCAGTACTTC.

The chain has TRBV5-1 and TRBJ2-2, with 13 bases aligning to TRBD2. After removal of 2 bases from V and 7 bases from J, the junction contained 5 bases not matched to a gene. CDR1 is SGHRS, CDR2 YFSETQ, per germline. The CDR3 loop spans 16 amino acids. The CDR3 bases are TGCGCCAGCAGCTTAGCCGGGACTAGCGGGATCGGGGAGCTGTTTTTT. Protein product: CASSLAGTSGIGELFF.

J is TRBJ2-2 and V is TRBV7-3, with D unclear. Germline V gives CDR1 SGHTA, CDR2 FQGTGA. Trimming took off 5 bases at V and 2 bases at J, with 15 bases between the two ends. This CDR3 region has 16 residues. The CDR3 reads CASSPDSSRNTGELFF. The CDR3 DNA reads TGTGCCAGCAGCCCTGACTCCTCCCGAAACACCGGGGAGCTGTTTTTT.

This clonotype was detected ten times or more. The V and J genes are TRBV2 and TRBJ1-5; D perhaps matches TRBD1 (6 bases). CDR1 is SNHLY, CDR2 FYNNEI, per germline. The CDR3 runs to 15 residues. Trimming shortened V by 4 bases and J by 0 bases, and 10 bases separated the two germline ends. The CDR3 nucleotides are TGTGCCAGCAGTGTACAGGGCAATAGCAATCAGCCCCAGCATTTT. Translated, it gives CASSVQGNSNQPQHF.

The count of this clonotype is one. The CDR3, as DNA: TGCAGCGTTGGGGGCAAACGTAACTATGGCTACACCTTC. This sequence encodes CSVGGKRNYGYTF. The genes are TRBV29-1 and TRBJ1-2; the D gene is possibly TRBD1 (5 bases). Between the trimmed V and J ends, which lost 4 bases and 1 base, there was a span of 10 bases. The CDR3 has 13 residues. The V gene's germline CDR1 is SQVTM and CDR2 ANQGSEA.

Concerning this clonotype: An end of the junction does not agree with germline; a read error may underlie this. The chain couples TRBV2 to TRBJ1-1; the match to TRBD1 covers 8 bases. CDR1 SNHLY and CDR2 FYNNEI come from the germline V gene. CDR3 length equals 13 residues. DNA of the CDR3: TGTACCAGCACTATGGACAGGGAAACTGAAGCTTTCTTT. Translated, it gives CTSTMDRETEAFF. Combining the CDR3 with reference TRBV2 and TRBJ1-1 gives the whole variable domain EPEVTQTPSHQVTQMGQEVILRCVPISNHLYFYWYRQILGQKVEFLVSFYNNEISEKSEIFDDQFSVERPDGSNFTLKIRSTKLEDSAMYFCTSTMDRETEAFFGQGTRLTVV.

This clonotype appeared a few times. This rearrangement joins TRBV27 to TRBJ1-6, with D unclear. The length of the CDR3 is 14 residues. Deletions cut 6 bases from V and 6 bases from J, with 12 bases between. Germline assignment: CDR1 MNHEY and CDR2 SMNVEV (reference sequence). The CDR3 coding sequence is TGTGCCAGCAGCGCGACACTGATTAATTCACCCCTCCACTTT. It specifies CASSATLINSPLHF.

CDR3: CASSKVYLVNTGELFF. As DNA, the CDR3 is TGTGCCAGCAGCAAAGTATACCTAGTGAACACCGGGGAGCTGTTTTTT. The V call is TRBV21-1, the J call TRBJ2-2; the table's TRBD2 call for D was not verified on the DNA. TRBV21-1 is shown as a pseudogene. The CDR3 covers 16 residues.

This clonotype has just a few counts. The gene calls are TRBV4-1 and TRBJ2-3; D tentatively fits TRBD1 or TRBD2 (6 bases each). The ends were cut back, 0 bases at V and 5 bases at J, with 18 bases in the middle. Germline CDR1 is MGHRA and CDR2 is YSYEKL. CDR3 size: 17 residues. This chain's CDR3 is CASSQDSKGVEGDTQYF. CDR3 bases: TGCGCCAGCAGCCAAGATAGTAAGGGGGTGGAGGGAGATACGCAGTATTTT.

The V call is TRBV30, the J call TRBJ2-3; D tentatively fits TRBD1 or TRBD2 (5 bases each). Trimming left V 6 bases short and J 0 bases short, with 22 bases between. Germline V gene sequence: CDR1 GTSNPN, CDR2 SVGIG (reference sequence). The CDR3 length is 17 residues. The CDR3 sequence: CACGARIPTISTDTQYF. CDR3 DNA sequence: TGTGCCTGCGGGGCGCGGATACCTACCATTAGCACAGATACGCAGTATTTT.